The T cell receptor beta chain under discussion was sequenced for a study of CD8+CD57+ T cells in acquired aplastic anemia. About the research overall: Isolated CD4+ and CD8+ cells, once sorted, yielded DNA averaging approximately 3 ug. Average CD4+ read depth in healthy donors was around 10 million reads.

Study results and limitations: Patients and controls shared 25 to 35 CD8+ CDR3 sequences, highly expressed in patients. Patients did not significantly differ from controls in CD8+ Simpson's diversity.

The study profiled TCR beta VDJ and CDR3 using genomic DNA as template. TCRdb analysed the reads with MiXCR anew, one entry per CDR3 protein. In the table there are 35,000 to 45,000 distinct CDR3 sequences, around 67% of which are singletons. As concerns this clonotype: No antigen is known for it.

The material sequenced was sorted CD4+, CD8+, or CD8+CD57+ T cells (not recorded which) from PBMCs. The clonotype was recovered from a human donor in good health, serving as a control.

In DNA, the CDR3 is TGTGCCAGCAGCACGGGGGGCTATCAGCCCCAGCATTTT. This sequence encodes CASSTGGYQPQHF. V gene TRBV9 combines with J gene TRBJ1-5, with D possibly matching TRBD1 (6 bases). Germline CDR1 SGDLS, CDR2 YYNGEE. Trimming shortened V by 4 bases and J by 5 bases, and 10 bases separated the two germline ends. This CDR3 has 13 residues.